Each of the 21 T cell receptor beta chains below was sequenced from the same sample in a study of control samples from healthy donors and cancer patients. Sequenced by immunoSEQ multiplex PCR; TCRdb stores in-frame clones only, minus some. The table includes some 150,000 clones, 91% detected once. The sequenced sample was blood. All receptors derive from a young man in good health.

V is TRBV27 and J is TRBJ1-3; the D gene is possibly TRBD1 (5 bases). The V gene's germline CDR1 is MNHEY and CDR2 SMNVEV (reference sequence). V shed 6 bases and J shed 0 bases, with 9 bases lying between them. The CDR3 runs 14 residues. The CDR3 loop is CASRAGNSGNTIYF. The CDR3 DNA reads TGTGCCAGCAGAGCAGGGAACTCTGGAAACACCATATATTTT.

Details on this clone: Other DNA sequences in the sample encode the same CDR3. This chain links TRBV3-1 (or the pseudogene TRBV3-2) with TRBJ2-2, with D uncertain. This CDR3 has 13 residues. The V gene's germline CDR1 is LGHDT and CDR2 YNNKEL (reference sequence). Trimming removed 1 base at V and 4 bases at J, with 4 bases between. The CDR3 reads CASSQVGTGELFF. Written as DNA, the CDR3 is TGTGCCAGCAGCCAAGTCGGCACCGGGGAGCTGTTTTTT.

The genes are TRBV11-3 and TRBJ2-2, with 8 bases matching TRBD1. The germline V gene has CDR1 SGHNT and CDR2 YENEEA. The CDR3 totals 15 residues. Unmatched junction bases numbered 4, after V lost 5 bases and J lost 2 bases. The CDR3: CASSLGQGNTGELFF. The CDR3 coding sequence is TGTGCCAGCAGCCTAGGACAGGGAAACACCGGGGAGCTGTTTTTT.

The genes are TRBV28 and TRBJ1-4; TRBD1 matches 9 bases. The CDR3 is 15 amino acids. The junction had 3 bases not matched to a gene; V was cut back by 4 bases and J by 3 bases. CDR1 and CDR2 (germline): MDHEN, SYDVKM. The CDR3 is CASSYRGRPNEKLFF. CDR3 coding DNA: TGTGCCAGCAGTTACAGGGGGCGACCTAATGAAAAACTGTTTTTT. Complete variable domain (other parts from reference TRBV28 and TRBJ1-4): DVKVTQSSRYLVKRTGEKVFLECVQDMDHENMFWYRQDPGLGLRLIYFSYDVKMKEKGDIPEGYSVSREKKERFSLILESASTNQTSMYLCASSYRGRPNEKLFFGSGTQLSVL.

The chain uses TRBV1 and TRBJ1-1; TRBD1 is taken as the D call from the table, unchecked against the DNA. TRBV1 is reported as a pseudogene. This CDR3 comprises 18 residues. The CDR3: CTSSQDRQGSPLNTEAFF. DNA for the CDR3: TGCACCAGCAGCCAAGATCGACAGGGCTCTCCACTAAACACTGAAGCTTTCTTT.

This clone showed up just once. The rearrangement links TRBV28 to TRBJ1-4, with D possibly matching TRBD1 (6 bases). Germline loops: CDR1 MDHEN, CDR2 SYDVKM. Trimming cost V 4 bases and J 13 bases, with 10 bases left between them. This CDR3 contains 11 residues. CDR3 in DNA: TGTGCCAGCAGTTCGGTCAGGGGACTGTTTTTT. Protein: CASSSVRGLFF.

The chain links TRBV4-1 to TRBJ2-7, with TRBD1 matching over 8 bases. V shed 3 bases, J shed 2 bases, and the junction held 9 bases outside the gene matches. The CDR3 runs 16 residues. Germline lookup yields CDR1 MGHRA and CDR2 YSYEKL. The CDR3 nucleotides are TGCGCCAGCAGCCAGGCTCCGGGACAGGCAACCTACGAGCAGTACTTC. This sequence encodes CASSQAPGQATYEQYF.

V is TRBV4-1 and J is TRBJ1-1; D call uncertain. V was shortened by 0 bases and J by 12 bases, with 14 bases between the two germline ends. The CDR3 sequence is 13 residues long. Germline assignment: CDR1 MGHRA and CDR2 YSYEKL. The CDR3 loop reads CASSQDRRVRPFF. CDR3 bases: TGCGCCAGCAGCCAAGATAGAAGGGTCCGACCTTTCTTT.

This clone was recorded only once. This chain links TRBV13 with TRBJ1-2; 7 nucleotides line up with TRBD1. Germline loops: CDR1 PRHDT, CDR2 FYEKMQ (reference sequence). V shed 5 bases, J shed 7 bases, and the junction held 13 bases outside the gene matches. The CDR3 has 15 residues. The CDR3 DNA reads as TGTGCCAGCAGCCTAAATGACAGGGCCATCGGTGGCTACACCTTC. Its translation: CASSLNDRAIGGYTF.

This clone was seen just once. V and J are TRBV3-1 (or the pseudogene TRBV3-2) and TRBJ2-7, with TRBD2 matching over 8 bases. The CDR3 loop spans 15 amino acids. Losses at the gene ends were 3 bases for V and 2 bases for J; bases not matched to a gene: 6. CDR1 is LGHDT and CDR2 is YNNKEL in the germline V gene (reference sequence). The CDR3 DNA reads TGTGCCAGCAGCCACTCAACTAGCGGTCCCTACGAGCAGTACTTC. It codes for CASSHSTSGPYEQYF.

The rearrangement links TRBV11-2 to TRBJ1-5; D is uncertain. Germline V lookup: CDR1 SGHAT, CDR2 FQNNGV. This CDR3 region has 13 residues. V gave up 1 base and J gave up 3 bases, with 4 bases separating them. The chain's CDR3 is CASSLGTNQPQHF. CDR3 DNA: TGTGCCAGCAGCTTAGGGACCAATCAGCCCCAGCATTTT.

The gene calls are TRBV2 and TRBJ2-5; 10 nucleotides agree with TRBD1. Germline trimming cut 5 bases from V and 4 bases from J; bases unmatched to any gene: 7. This CDR3 is built from 15 residues. Germline CDR1 reads SNHLY; CDR2 reads FYNNEI. The DNA for the CDR3 is TGTGCCAGCAGTAATACCGGGACAGGGGCAGAGACCCAGTACTTC. Protein product: CASSNTGTGAETQYF. The complete variable domain, with remaining parts taken from reference TRBV2 and TRBJ2-5, reads EPEVTQTPSHQVTQMGQEVILRCVPISNHLYFYWYRQILGQKVEFLVSFYNNEISEKSEIFDDQFSVERPDGSNFTLKIRSTKLEDSAMYFCASSNTGTGAETQYFGPGTRLLVL.

The chain links TRBV28 to TRBJ2-5, with D possibly TRBD1 on 7 matching bases. Germline lookup yields CDR1 MDHEN and CDR2 SYDVKM. The CDR3 totals 16 residues. V was cut by 6 bases and J by 5 bases, with 22 bases left in between. The CDR3, as DNA: TGTGCCAGCAGATTCCCGGGACAGCCCGGAGGGGAGACCCAGTACTTC. It encodes CASRFPGQPGGETQYF.

The chain joins TRBV5-1 to TRBJ2-2; tentative D call: TRBD2 (6 bases). CDR1 is SGHRS, CDR2 YFSETQ, per germline. This CDR3 has 12 amino acids. Deletions cut 4 bases from V and 8 bases from J, with 9 bases between. CDR3 protein: CASSPGGGELFF. The CDR3 bases are TGCGCCAGCAGCCCTGGAGGGGGGGAGCTGTTTTTT. Full variable domain (missing parts from reference TRBV5-1 and TRBJ2-2): KAGVTQTPRYLIKTRGQQVTLSCSPISGHRSVSWYQQTPGQGLQFLFEYFSETQRNKGNFPGRFSGRQFSNSRSEMNVSTLELGDSALYLCASSPGGGELFFGEGSRLTVL.

The rearrangement joins TRBV15 to TRBJ2-1, with a weak D call TRBD2 (6 bases). Trimming removed 1 base at V and 4 bases at J, with 14 bases between. The CDR3 extends over 16 amino acids. Germline CDR1 reads LNHNV; CDR2 reads YYDKDF (reference sequence). In DNA form, the CDR3 reads TGTGCCACCAGCAGAGTCGGTAGCGGCTCGTACAATGAGCAGTTCTTC. Encoded protein: CATSRVGSGSYNEQFF.

This rearrangement joins TRBV11-2 to TRBJ2-7; the D is unclear. The CDR3 has 14 residues. The V and J ends lost 0 bases and 6 bases respectively, with 12 bases between them. Germline V lookup: CDR1 SGHAT, CDR2 FQNNGV. CDR3: CASSLDRAGSEQYF. As DNA, the CDR3 is TGTGCCAGCAGCTTAGATCGGGCAGGCAGCGAGCAGTACTTC.

The genes are TRBV28 and TRBJ1-1, with D possibly TRBD1 on 5 matching bases. Looked up from germline, CDR1 is MDHEN and CDR2 is SYDVKM. V was trimmed by 6 bases and J by 3 bases, leaving 14 bases between them. The CDR3 sequence is 14 residues long. CDR3 loop: CASSLTRGDTEAFF. DNA for the CDR3: TGTGCCAGCAGCCTGACGAGGGGAGACACTGAAGCTTTCTTT. The full variable domain, its missing parts supplied by reference TRBV28 and TRBJ1-1, is DVKVTQSSRYLVKRTGEKVFLECVQDMDHENMFWYRQDPGLGLRLIYFSYDVKMKEKGDIPEGYSVSREKKERFSLILESASTNQTSMYLCASSLTRGDTEAFFGQGTRLTVV.

V and J are TRBV4-2 and TRBJ2-7; D tentatively reads TRBD1 or TRBD2 (5 bases each). This CDR3 contains 17 residues. Between the trimmed V and J ends, which lost 0 bases and 2 bases, there was a span of 17 bases. Germline assignment: CDR1 LGHNA and CDR2 YNFKEQ. Written as DNA, the CDR3 is TGTGCCAGCAGCCAAGACCCACCGGGACCGAGAACCTACGAGCAGTACTTC. Its protein is CASSQDPPGPRTYEQYF.

This sequence joins TRBV10-3 and TRBJ2-3; D perhaps matches TRBD2 (7 bases). Trimming cost V 6 bases and J 1 base, with 17 bases left between them. Germline-derived CDR1 and CDR2 are ENHRY and SYGVKD. This CDR3 has 16 amino acids. This CDR3 is CAIRSEAGARTDTQYF. In DNA, the CDR3 is TGTGCCATCAGGAGTGAGGCGGGGGCCCGCACAGATACGCAGTATTTT.

The genes are TRBV5-1 and TRBJ2-1; TRBD1 is a possible D gene (6 bases). Trimming removed 4 bases at V and 4 bases at J, with 15 bases between. This CDR3 comprises 15 residues. From germline, CDR1 is SGHRS and CDR2 YFSETQ. The CDR3 region has the DNA TGCGCCAGCAGCCCGGGACAAGGCTCTTACAATGAGCAGTTCTTC. This sequence encodes CASSPGQGSYNEQFF.

The chain is built from TRBV5-4 and TRBJ1-1; D is perhaps TRBD1 (5 bases). The CDR3 is made up of 13 amino acids. Germline values: CDR1 SGHNT, CDR2 YYREEE (reference sequence). The V end was cut by 5 bases, the J end by 3 bases, with 11 bases between. DNA for the CDR3: TGTGCCAGCAGGGATGACAGATACACTGAAGCTTTCTTT. This translates into CASRDDRYTEAFF.